These T cell receptor beta chains were read from a single sample in a study of T cell responses to AZD1222 COVID-19 vaccine. Method: immunoSEQ multiplex PCR; TCRdb's copy keeps in-frame clones and lacks some. The top ten hold 8% of the sample, which has some 110,000 clones, 90% seen once. Source: peripheral blood, taken 28 days after the second AZD1222 dose. The receptors shown here come from an adult who received the AZD1222 COVID-19 vaccine. CDR3s include the opening cysteine and the closing phenylalanine or tryptophan. The D gene is left open where the match is weak. Not every row has a clone size; where given, it reads once, few, many or a size class.

clone size: NA; J gene: TRBJ2-3; V gene: TRBV4-3; D gene: TRBD1; CDR3 protein: CASSQDPGQGADTQYF; CDR3 DNA: TGCGCCAGCAGCCAAGATCCGGGACAGGGGGCAGATACGCAGTATTTT
clone size: NA; J gene: TRBJ1-6; V gene: TRBV19; D gene: NA; CDR3 protein: CASSTGGASPLHF; CDR3 DNA: TGTGCCAGTAGTACGGGGGGCGCTTCACCCCTCCACTTT
clone size: NA; J gene: TRBJ1-1; V gene: TRBV27; D gene: NA; CDR3 protein: CASSLEWTNTEAFF; CDR3 DNA: TGTGCCAGCAGTTTGGAGTGGACGAACACTGAAGCTTTCTTT
clone size: NA; J gene: TRBJ1-1; V gene: TRBV5-4; D gene: NA; CDR3 protein: CASSFRAMNTEAFF; CDR3 DNA: TGTGCCAGCAGCTTTAGGGCCATGAACACTGAAGCTTTCTTT
clone size: NA; J gene: TRBJ2-7; V gene: TRBV5-6; D gene: NA; CDR3 protein: CASSRDFGHDYEQYF; CDR3 DNA: TGTGCCAGCAGCCGGGATTTTGGACATGACTACGAGCAGTACTTC
clone size: NA; J gene: TRBJ1-4; V gene: TRBV7-2; D gene: NA; CDR3 protein: CASTQGGNEKLFF; CDR3 DNA: TGTGCCAGCACCCAAGGTGGTAATGAAAAACTGTTTTTT
clone size: few; J gene: TRBJ2-7; V gene: TRBV5-4; D gene: TRBD1; CDR3 protein: CASSRGTGSYEQYF; CDR3 DNA: TGTGCCAGCAGCCGAGGGACAGGAAGTTACGAGCAGTACTTC
clone size: NA; J gene: TRBJ1-2; V gene: TRBV6-5; D gene: NA; CDR3 protein: CASSYSGDYGYTF; CDR3 DNA: TGTGCCAGCAGTTACTCGGGCGACTATGGCTACACCTTC
clone size: NA; J gene: TRBJ2-7; V gene: TRBV4-3; D gene: NA; CDR3 protein: CASSPAVGVEQYF; CDR3 DNA: TGCGCCAGCAGCCCGGCCGTGGGGGTCGAGCAGTACTTC
clone size: NA; J gene: TRBJ1-3; V gene: TRBV3-1/TRBV3-2; D gene: TRBD1; CDR3 protein: CASSPEGGNGNTIYF; CDR3 DNA: TGTGCCAGCAGCCCTGAAGGGGGCAATGGAAACACCATATATTTT
clone size: NA; J gene: TRBJ2-7; V gene: TRBV29-1; D gene: TRBD1; CDR3 protein: CSVEGTGDHSYEQYF; CDR3 DNA: TGCAGCGTTGAGGGGACAGGGGATCATTCCTACGAGCAGTACTTC
clone size: NA; J gene: TRBJ2-2; V gene: TRBV14; D gene: NA; CDR3 protein: CASSGQQLTGELFF; CDR3 DNA: TGTGCCAGCAGCGGACAGCAACTCACCGGGGAGCTGTTTTTT
clone size: once; J gene: TRBJ2-3; V gene: TRBV4-3; D gene: TRBD1; CDR3 protein: CASSQVTGGSTDTQYF; CDR3 DNA: TGCGCCAGCAGCCAAGTGACAGGGGGGAGTACAGATACGCAGTATTTT
clone size: NA; J gene: TRBJ2-3; V gene: TRBV7-2; D gene: TRBD2; CDR3 protein: CASSTGLAHADTQYF; CDR3 DNA: TGTGCCAGCAGCACGGGACTAGCCCATGCAGATACGCAGTATTTT
clone size: NA; J gene: TRBJ1-5; V gene: TRBV5-5; D gene: NA; CDR3 protein: CASSEDGPSNQPQHF; CDR3 DNA: TGTGCCAGCAGCGAGGACGGACCTAGCAATCAGCCCCAGCATTTT
clone size: NA; J gene: TRBJ2-7; V gene: TRBV4-3; D gene: NA; CDR3 protein: CASSQTSSYEQYF; CDR3 DNA: TGCGCCAGCAGCCAGACGAGCTCCTACGAGCAGTACTTC
clone size: NA; J gene: TRBJ1-1; V gene: TRBV7-2; D gene: NA; CDR3 protein: CASSLVMNTEAFF; CDR3 DNA: TGTGCCAGCAGCTTAGTAATGAACACTGAAGCTTTCTTT
clone size: NA; J gene: TRBJ2-2; V gene: TRBV7-3; D gene: NA; CDR3 protein: CASTPDRNTGELFF; CDR3 DNA: TGTGCCAGCACCCCCGATAGGAACACCGGGGAGCTGTTTTTT
clone size: NA; J gene: TRBJ2-7; V gene: TRBV18; D gene: TRBD1; CDR3 protein: CASSLHRGSSSYEQYF; CDR3 DNA: TGTGCCAGCTCACTTCACAGGGGTTCAAGCTCCTACGAGCAGTACTTC
clone size: NA; J gene: TRBJ2-2; V gene: TRBV7-2; D gene: NA; CDR3 protein: CASSQPGGGPRELFF; CDR3 DNA: TGTGCCAGCAGTCAGCCTGGGGGGGGGCCGCGGGAGCTGTTTTTT
clone size: NA; J gene: TRBJ1-1; V gene: TRBV4-1; D gene: NA; CDR3 protein: CASSQDWQGGNTEAFF; CDR3 DNA: TGCGCCAGCAGCCAAGATTGGCAGGGAGGAAACACTGAAGCTTTCTTT
clone size: once; J gene: TRBJ1-2; V gene: TRBV6-5; D gene: TRBD1; CDR3 protein: CASSYDGTGGNGYTF; CDR3 DNA: TGTGCCAGCAGTTACGATGGGACAGGGGGCAATGGCTACACCTTC
clone size: NA; J gene: TRBJ2-2; V gene: TRBV11-3; D gene: TRBD1; CDR3 protein: CASSLEQGALAGELFF; CDR3 DNA: TGTGCCAGCAGCTTAGAGCAGGGGGCTCTGGCCGGGGAGCTGTTTTTT
clone size: NA; J gene: TRBJ2-1; V gene: TRBV21-1; D gene: NA; CDR3 protein: CASSKKAPGTGDYNEQFF; CDR3 DNA: TGTGCCAGCAGCAAAAAGGCCCCCGGGACAGGGGATTACAATGAGCAGTTCTTC
clone size: NA; J gene: TRBJ1-2; V gene: TRBV29-1; D gene: NA; CDR3 protein: CSVGREGGYTF; CDR3 DNA: TGCAGCGTTGGACGGGAGGGTGGCTACACCTTC
clone size: NA; J gene: TRBJ2-7; V gene: TRBV21-1; D gene: NA; CDR3 protein: CATHPGLETYEQYF; CDR3 DNA: TGTGCCACTCATCCGGGACTAGAGACCTACGAGCAGTACTTC
clone size: few; J gene: TRBJ2-1; V gene: TRBV11-2; D gene: NA; CDR3 protein: CASSLDPESSYNEQFF; CDR3 DNA: TGTGCCAGCAGCTTAGACCCCGAGAGCTCCTACAATGAGCAGTTCTTC
clone size: NA; J gene: TRBJ2-3; V gene: TRBV28; D gene: NA; CDR3 protein: CASIGNADTQYF; CDR3 DNA: TGTGCCAGCATCGGGAACGCAGATACGCAGTATTTT
clone size: NA; J gene: TRBJ1-1; V gene: TRBV19; D gene: TRBD1; CDR3 protein: CASSRQGRVTEAFF; CDR3 DNA: TGTGCCAGTAGTCGACAGGGGAGGGTCACTGAAGCTTTCTTT
clone size: NA; J gene: TRBJ2-1; V gene: TRBV9; D gene: NA; CDR3 protein: CASSVSGGDEQFF; CDR3 DNA: TGTGCCAGCAGCGTATCTGGGGGCGATGAGCAGTTCTTC
clone size: NA; J gene: TRBJ1-2; V gene: TRBV11-3; D gene: TRBD1; CDR3 protein: CASSDRGQNYGYTF; CDR3 DNA: TGTGCCAGCAGCGACAGGGGGCAAAACTATGGCTACACCTTC
clone size: NA; J gene: TRBJ2-5; V gene: TRBV2; D gene: TRBD2; CDR3 protein: CASSSGGAKETQYF; CDR3 DNA: TGTGCCAGCAGCAGCGGGGGGGCCAAAGAGACCCAGTACTTC
clone size: NA; J gene: TRBJ1-1; V gene: TRBV6-2/TRBV6-3; D gene: NA; CDR3 protein: CASSYRATNTEAFF; CDR3 DNA: TGTGCCAGCAGTTATCGGGCGACGAACACTGAAGCTTTCTTT
clone size: NA; J gene: TRBJ2-3; V gene: TRBV11-2; D gene: NA; CDR3 protein: CASSPQGQLTDTQYF; CDR3 DNA: TGTGCCAGCAGCCCACAGGGTCAACTGACAGATACGCAGTATTTT
clone size: NA; J gene: TRBJ1-1; V gene: TRBV2; D gene: NA; CDR3 protein: CASSELVTDTEAFF; CDR3 DNA: TGTGCCAGCAGTGAGCTCGTAACAGATACTGAAGCTTTCTTT
clone size: once; J gene: TRBJ2-1; V gene: TRBV7-9; D gene: NA; CDR3 protein: CASSPTVRSSYNEQFF; CDR3 DNA: TGTGCCAGCAGCCCGACAGTCCGGAGCTCCTACAATGAGCAGTTCTTC
clone size: NA; J gene: TRBJ1-1; V gene: TRBV6-5; D gene: NA; CDR3 protein: CASSWSGMYTEAFF; CDR3 DNA: TGTGCCAGCAGTTGGTCGGGTATGTACACTGAAGCTTTCTTT
clone size: NA; J gene: TRBJ1-1; V gene: TRBV7-6; D gene: TRBD1; CDR3 protein: CASSLSGGTEAFF; CDR3 DNA: TGTGCCAGCAGCCTTTCAGGGGGGACTGAAGCTTTCTTT
clone size: NA; J gene: TRBJ2-2; V gene: TRBV19; D gene: TRBD2; CDR3 protein: CASSIVGGANTGELFF; CDR3 DNA: TGTGCCAGTAGTATAGTCGGGGGGGCTAACACCGGGGAGCTGTTTTTT
clone size: NA; J gene: TRBJ2-2; V gene: TRBV1; D gene: NA; CDR3 protein: CTSSQAFFVTANTGELFF; CDR3 DNA: TGCACCAGCAGCCAAGCGTTCTTTGTGACGGCGAACACCGGGGAGCTGTTTTTT